Shown below are 22 T cell receptor beta chains from a single sample sequenced in a study of prognosis after radiotherapy for stage I lung cancer. Genomic DNA was the source, and TCR beta CDR3 was amplified from it by two-round multiplex PCR. First-round PCR used primers specific to each TRBV and TRBJ gene. TCRdb re-analysed the multiplex PCR reads in MiXCR, keeping a single row per CDR3 protein. Found here are around 11,000 distinct CDR3 sequences, 45% to 65% of them singletons; the top ten hold 7% to 7.5%. The starting material was PBMCs, obtained before or after stereotactic body radiation therapy (not recorded which). All receptors come from a donor aged 50 or older with non-small cell lung cancer.

This clonotype is categorized as medium-sized. The V gene is TRBV7-2, the J gene TRBJ2-7; D not resolved. CDR1 is SGHTA, CDR2 FQGNSA, per germline. This CDR3 spans 16 amino acids. V was clipped by 1 base and J by 0 bases, with 13 bases between them. CDR3: CASSLVRPTSSYEQYF. The CDR3 nucleotides are TGTGCCAGCAGCTTAGTGCGGCCTACGAGCTCCTACGAGCAGTACTTC.

This clonotype is medium-sized by share. The chain combines TRBV24-1 with TRBJ2-3; 7 bases match TRBD1. This CDR3 has 16 amino acids. The germline gives CDR1 KGHDR, CDR2 SFDVKD. With V trimmed by 3 bases and J by 0 bases, 5 bases remained unmatched. This CDR3 is CATSDQPGQSTDTQYF. In DNA, the CDR3 is TGTGCCACCAGTGATCAACCGGGACAGAGCACAGATACGCAGTATTTT.

A remark on this clonotype: With a much larger clone just one base away, this may be a read error. The chain links TRBV29-1 to TRBJ2-7; D ambiguous. Germline lookup yields CDR1 SQVTM and CDR2 ANQGSEA. The V and J ends lost 6 bases and 1 base respectively, with 10 bases between them. The CDR3 is 12 residues long. This CDR3 reads CSVLHGSYEQYF. The CDR3 region has the DNA TGCAGCGTGCTTCATGGGTCCTACGAGCAGTACTTC.

This clonotype ranks as medium-sized. The genes are TRBV20-1 and TRBJ2-2, with 7 bases that match TRBD1. The CDR3 spans 13 residues. Germline V lookup: CDR1 DFQATT, CDR2 SNEGSKA (reference sequence). The ends lost 6 bases at V and 7 bases at J; junction bases unmatched: 8. The CDR3 here is CSAPATGDGELFF. The CDR3 DNA sequence: TGCAGTGCGCCCGCCACAGGGGACGGGGAGCTGTTTTTT.

In regard to this clonotype: The junction departs from germline at one end; a sequencing error may be responsible. The CDR3 is CANSYDRTGGGYGYTF. CDR3 DNA: TGTGCCAACAGTTATGATCGGACAGGGGGCGGCTATGGCTACACCTTC. The chain recombines TRBV6-5 with TRBJ1-2; 11 bases line up with TRBD1. CDR3 size: 16 residues. Germline loops: CDR1 MNHEY, CDR2 SVGAGI.

This clonotype is judged medium-sized (0.01 to 0.1%). This sequence joins TRBV2 and TRBJ1-2; D remains unclear. Per the germline V gene, CDR1 is SNHLY and CDR2 is FYNNEI. V gave up 7 bases and J gave up 4 bases, with 13 bases separating them. The CDR3 runs to 13 residues. The CDR3 loop is CASIYSEVYGYTF. The DNA of the CDR3 is TGTGCCAGCATTTACTCTGAGGTCTATGGCTACACCTTC.

As to this clonotype: This is likely an artifact of a read error, given a far larger clone one base away. V usage is TRBV6-4 and J usage is TRBJ1-2; tentatively, D is TRBD1 (6 bases). The CDR3 runs to 12 residues. The germline V gene encodes CDR1 MRHNA and CDR2 SNTAGT. The CDR3 here is CATLTGNYGYAF. The CDR3 DNA sequence: TGTGCCACCCTAACAGGGAACTATGGCTACGCCTTC.

Sample share makes this clonotype medium-sized. The chain links TRBV5-8 to TRBJ1-5, with D unresolved. V lost 1 base to trimming and J lost 1 base, with 9 bases between them. The CDR3 covers 15 residues. Germline V lookup: CDR1 SGHTS, CDR2 YDEGEE. The CDR3 DNA sequence: TGTGCCAGCAGCTTGTTCGTAACGAGCAATCAGCCCCAGCATTTT. It encodes CASSLFVTSNQPQHF.

As concerns this clonotype: This likely stems from a read error, as it lies one base from a far larger clone. This sequence joins TRBV6-2 or TRBV6-3 and TRBJ2-2; weak D call: TRBD2 (5 bases). Germline V gene data show CDR1 as MNHEY and CDR2 as SVGEGT. The CDR3 has 13 amino acids. The CDR3 reads CVSSVEGTGELFF. CDR3 sequence (DNA): TGTGTCAGCAGTGTTGAGGGCACCGGGGAGCTGTTTTTT.

The rearrangement joins TRBV20-1 to TRBJ1-2; D gene ambiguous. The germline V gene encodes CDR1 DFQATT and CDR2 SNEGSKA (reference sequence). V lost 4 bases to trimming and J lost 12 bases, with 21 bases between them. This CDR3 has 13 residues. CDR3 in DNA: TGCAGTGCTAAAAGACAAGACTACTATTGCCACACCTTC. Its protein is CSAKRQDYYCHTF.

This clonotype appeared a few times. A much larger clone sits a single nucleotide away, making a read error possible. The chain recombines TRBV6-2 or TRBV6-3 with TRBJ2-7, with D perhaps matching TRBD2 (5 bases). V gave up 4 bases and J gave up 5 bases, with 15 bases separating them. Germline V gene lookup returns CDR1 MNHEY and CDR2 SVGEGT. This CDR3 is 14 amino acids long. CDR3 DNA: TGTGCCAGCAGTTCTCGAGGGAGCGAAGACGAGCAGTACTTC. This gives the protein CASSSRGSEDEQYF.

In DNA form, the CDR3 reads TGTGCCAGCAGTTTACAGGGGACAGATACGCAGTATTTT. Translated: CASSLQGTDTQYF. The V call is TRBV6-2 or TRBV6-3, the J call TRBJ2-3; 7 bases line up with TRBD1. The CDR3 runs 13 residues. Germline CDR1 is MNHEY and CDR2 is SVGEGT. The junction had 1 base not matched to a gene; V was cut back by 4 bases and J by 3 bases.

In the case of this clonotype: With a far larger clone one base away, a read error is the likely cause. V and J are TRBV12-3 or TRBV12-4 and TRBJ2-5, with 7 bases fitting TRBD1. The better agreement between TRBJ2-1 and the DNA end casts doubt on the J call. CDR3 length: 14 amino acids. The CDR3 is CASTSGTDHNEQFF. CDR3 DNA: TGTGCCTCCACTTCCGGGACAGATCACAATGAGCAGTTCTTC.

As for this clonotype: Possible read error: a much larger clone is one base away. The chain employs TRBV6-2 or TRBV6-3 and TRBJ1-1; 9 nucleotides line up with TRBD1. The ends lost 10 bases at V and 3 bases at J; junction bases unmatched: 15. The CDR3 runs to 16 residues. CDR1 is MNHEY and CDR2 is SVGEGT in the germline V gene. CDR3 loop: CAISKREQGAYTEAFF. The CDR3 bases are TGTGCCATTTCAAAACGAGAACAGGGGGCTTACACTGAAGCTTTCTTT.

The CDR3 coding sequence is TGTGCCAGCAGTGAACTCGGGGGATTTAGGCCCCAGCATTTT. It yields the protein CASSELGGFRPQHF. The V call is TRBV27, the J call TRBJ1-5; possibly TRBD1 for D (5 bases). V shed 5 bases and J shed 9 bases, with 17 bases lying between them. The CDR3 is 14 amino acids. CDR1 MNHEY and CDR2 SMNVEV come from the germline V gene (reference sequence).

There are many counts of this clonotype. The chain recombines TRBV4-3 with TRBJ2-1, with D perhaps TRBD2 (6 bases). V lost 1 base and J 10 bases, leaving 14 bases between the germline ends. Germline loops: CDR1 LGHNA, CDR2 YSLEER. This CDR3 is built from 14 residues. The CDR3 DNA is TGCGCCAGCAGCCAAGCCTCCGGGACTTTAGAGCAGTTCTTC. Translation gives CASSQASGTLEQFF.

The rearrangement links TRBV6-2 or TRBV6-3 to TRBJ1-5, with a possible D match to TRBD1 (6 bases). Trimming removed 2 bases from V and 3 bases from J, with 26 bases in between. Germline CDR1 MNHEY, CDR2 SVGEGT. The CDR3 is made up of 20 amino acids. The CDR3 DNA is TGTGCCAGCAGTTACGGTAGCGGTGGACAGATCGTCTCTGTCAATCAGCCCCAGCATTTT. This codes for CASSYGSGGQIVSVNQPQHF.

The chain has TRBV9 and TRBJ2-1, with D perhaps TRBD2 (5 bases). Germline lookup yields CDR1 SGDLS and CDR2 YYNGEE. The CDR3 spans 16 residues. Trimming cost V 0 bases and J 3 bases, with 13 bases left between them. In DNA, the CDR3 is TGTGCCAGCAGCGTAGATCCCGGGGAGCACTACAATGAGCAGTTCTTC. Translation: CASSVDPGEHYNEQFF.

This chain connects TRBV11-2 to TRBJ1-2, with 7 bases matching TRBD1. V shed 4 bases and J 8 bases; nucleotides not matched to a gene: 16. The CDR3 totals 16 residues. Per the germline V gene, CDR1 is SGHAT and CDR2 is FQNNGV. The CDR3 protein is CASSSYPFDRDEGYTF. The DNA of the CDR3 is TGTGCCAGCAGCTCATACCCCTTCGACAGGGACGAAGGCTACACCTTC.

This clonotype was detected ten times or more. This chain joins TRBV4-2 and TRBJ2-5, with 8 bases fitting TRBD1. The V and J ends lost 1 base and 5 bases, in that order; junction bases with no gene match: 9. This CDR3 spans 16 amino acids. Germline lookup yields CDR1 LGHNA and CDR2 YNFKEQ. In DNA form, the CDR3 reads TGTGCCAGCAGCCAAGGTCGGACAGGGATGTTGGAGACCCAGTACTTC. Translation: CASSQGRTGMLETQYF.

By proportion, this clonotype is medium-sized. This rearrangement joins TRBV5-1 to TRBJ2-7; TRBD1 agrees at 11 bases. In germline, CDR1 is SGHRS, CDR2 YFSETQ. V trimming: 4 bases; J trimming: 4 bases; junction bases outside the gene matches: 13. This CDR3 has 17 amino acids. CDR3 residues: CASSQTHGQGAGYEQYF. The CDR3 bases are TGCGCCAGCAGCCAAACCCATGGACAGGGGGCTGGATACGAGCAGTACTTC.

This clonotype is a singleton in its sample. The V call is TRBV28, the J call TRBJ1-2, with unresolved D. Germline loops: CDR1 MDHEN, CDR2 SYDVKM. The V end was cut by 6 bases, the J end by 4 bases, with 12 bases between. This CDR3 is built from 13 residues. CDR3 DNA: TGTGCCAGCAGCTCCAGCTTGGCCTATGGCTACACCTTC. Translated, it gives CASSSSLAYGYTF.